One and the same sample provided the 8 T cell receptor beta chains below, sequenced in a study of T cells in narcolepsy. Method: immunoSEQ multiplex PCR; TCRdb's copy keeps in-frame clones and lacks some. The table has roughly 16,000 clones, 85% seen once. The specimen was memory (CD45RA-) CD4+ T cells from blood. The receptors were sampled from a human donor in good health.

The chain has TRBV19 and TRBJ2-5, with TRBD2 matching 11 bases. The J segment lost 5 bases and the V segment lost 10 bases, leaving 12 bases of the junction unmatched. Germline CDR1 LNHDA, CDR2 SQIVND (reference sequence). The CDR3 covers 15 residues. CDR3 region: CATALNSGGAETQYF. The CDR3 coding sequence is TGTGCCACCGCACTCAATAGCGGGGGGGCGGAGACCCAGTACTTC. Together with reference TRBV19 and TRBJ2-5, the CDR3 gives the full variable domain: DGGITQSPKYLFRKEGQNVTLSCEQNLNHDAMYWYRQDPGQGLRLIYYSQIVNDFQKGDIAEGYSVSREKKESFPLTVTSAQKNPTAFYLCATALNSGGAETQYFGPGTRLLVL.

The chain carries TRBV27 and TRBJ2-2; 8 positions agree with TRBD1. The CDR3 sequence is 17 residues long. J lost 4 bases, V lost 4 bases, and 11 bases had no gene match. Per germline, CDR1 MNHEY and CDR2 SMNVEV (reference sequence). In DNA, the CDR3 is TGTGCCAGCAGTTCATTCGGACAGGGAAAACGCACCGGGGAGCTGTTTTTT. As protein: CASSSFGQGKRTGELFF.

The J gene is TRBJ1-2, the V gene TRBV5-1, with 9 bases fitting TRBD1. The CDR3 consists of 16 residues. V was pared by 4 bases and J by 1 base, with 8 bases of the junction left unmatched. Per the germline V gene, CDR1 is SGHRS and CDR2 is YFSETQ. The CDR3 sequence is CASSPGQGRFNYGYTF. In DNA form, the CDR3 reads TGCGCCAGCAGCCCGGGACAGGGAAGATTTAACTATGGCTACACCTTC. Using reference TRBV5-1 and TRBJ1-2 for the parts outside the CDR3, the full variable domain is KAGVTQTPRYLIKTRGQQVTLSCSPISGHRSVSWYQQTPGQGLQFLFEYFSETQRNKGNFPGRFSGRQFSNSRSEMNVSTLELGDSALYLCASSPGQGRFNYGYTFGSGTRLTVV.

Only one count was recorded for this clone. The chain's CDR3 is CASSGWEKETQYF. The CDR3 nucleotides are TGTGCCAGCAGCGGGTGGGAGAAAGAGACCCAGTACTTC. The chain links TRBV7-2 to TRBJ2-5, with D maybe TRBD2 (5 bases). Germline V gene data show CDR1 as SGHTA and CDR2 as FQGNSA. CDR3 size: 13 residues. V lost 5 bases and J lost 3, with 10 bases in between.

The chain joins TRBV5-4 to TRBJ1-1; D uncertain. Trimming removed 5 bases from V and 1 base from J, with 18 bases in between. CDR3 length equals 16 residues. The germline V gene encodes CDR1 SGHNT and CDR2 YYREEE (reference sequence). CDR3 sequence (DNA): TGTGCCAGCAGGACCTTCGTCGGCGGGCAGAACACTGAAGCTTTCTTT. Translating gives CASRTFVGGQNTEAFF.

This clone has only a few counts. The chain joins TRBV6-1 to TRBJ2-7; D remains unclear. Looked up from germline, CDR1 is MNHNS and CDR2 is SASEGT. CDR3 length equals 11 residues. Trimming removed 2 bases at V and 3 bases at J, with 2 bases between. CDR3 sequence reads: CASSEFYEQYF. Here the CDR3 DNA reads TGTGCCAGCAGTGAATTCTACGAGCAGTACTTC.

This clone has just one count. The V call is TRBV11-3, the J call TRBJ2-7; D gene uncertain. Germline V CDR1 and CDR2: SGHNT, YENEEA. The CDR3 runs to 14 residues. The ends were cut back, 5 bases at V and 2 bases at J, with 13 bases in the middle. This chain's CDR3 is CASSPPTETYEQYF. CDR3 in DNA: TGTGCCAGCAGCCCGCCGACTGAAACCTACGAGCAGTACTTC.

The gene calls are TRBV6-1 and TRBJ2-5, with a tentative D call TRBD1 (6 bases). Looked up from germline, CDR1 is MNHNS and CDR2 is SASEGT. V lost 7 bases to trimming and J lost 6 bases, with 18 bases between them. The CDR3 is made up of 14 amino acids. CDR3 protein: CASTYGTGIQTQYF. CDR3 nucleotides: TGTGCCAGCACTTACGGCACAGGGATCCAGACCCAGTACTTC.